This T cell receptor (beta chain) was captured in a study of CD8+CD57+ T cells in acquired aplastic anemia (dated by TCRdb to the late 2010s). Context from the whole study: A mean of roughly 3.2 ug of DNA, ranging from roughly 0.19 to 30 ug, was extracted from sorted CD4+ and CD8+ cells. CD8+CD57+ expansion was defined as a frequency above the mean frequency observed in healthy subjects. Overall results and qualifications from the work: Although some 28 CD8+ CDR3 sequences were shared by patients and controls, these sequences appeared highly expressed in patients and within the immunodominant clones of patients. No significant difference in CD8+ Simpson's diversity was found between patients and healthy controls (P=0.060).

The CDR3 spans 10 residues, from the cysteine through the phenylalanine. Only the CDR3 region is kept as DNA, spanning 30 bases read in frame from base 1. As encoded in the germline V gene (reference sequence), CDR1 is DFQATT while CDR2 is SNEGSKA. V was cut back by 1 base and J by 5 bases, leaving a gap of 3 bases between them. Patients chosen for sequencing had shown expansion of CD8+CD57+ cells by flow cytometry. Severe acquired aplastic anemia was diagnosed in all patients according to International Study of Aplastic Anemia and Agranulocytosis and Camitta criteria. No patient had received any therapy when blood was sampled. TCR repertoires of sorted CD4+ and CD8+ blood T cells from severe aplastic anemia patients and healthy subjects were deep-sequenced in the study. Patients were enrolled in the USA under clinicaltrials.gov protocols 00001620, 01623167, 00001397, 00071045, 00081523 and 00961064. Ficoll-Paque density gradient centrifugation was used to isolate peripheral blood mononuclear cells. Before DNA extraction, CD4+ and CD8+ T cells were sorted with FACS or magnetic beads.

Remarks on this clonotype: The antigen this receptor binds is unknown. It may be a read error: a sequence one base away is much more abundant.

Profiling of TCR beta VDJ combinations and CDR3 sequences used genomic DNA as the template. TCR repertoire sequencing was run on an Illumina HiSeq 2000. Regarding the original processing steps: TRBV/TRBJ rearrangement plots, CDR3 size and DJ length profiles, and Simpson's diversity index were used to assess repertoires. The immunodominant clone was defined as the most abundant DNA sequence in deep sequencing data. CDR3 amino acid sequences were checked for sharing between subjects and were compared against published repertoires and the VDJdb database. The public reads were run again by TCRdb, first through fastp at Q25 and then through MiXCR, and only productive beta chains were kept. CDR3 protein sequences are deduplicated, and each keeps its most common genes and DNA. TCRdb, not the authors, supplied the V and J calls. The sample data list hundreds of thousands of distinct CDR3 sequences, and around 45% of these were observed just once. Of the sample, 7.8% is held by the ten largest clones.

The origin of this receptor is a human donor with aplastic anemia. This receptor chain uses TRBV20-1 and TRBJ2-7, with an unclear D gene assignment. The sequenced material came from sorted CD4+, CD8+, or CD8+CD57+ T cells (not recorded which) from PBMCs. The CDR3 amino acid sequence is: CSARGHEQYF. The DNA sequence is TGCAGTGCTAGAGGCCACGAGCAGTACTTC.